Each of the 14 T cell receptor beta chains below was sequenced from the same sample in a study of CD8 T cells in ankylosing spondylitis. Study-wide results and limits: Typical of ankylosing spondylitis blood, it appeared, was a TCR beta motif of 7 or 8 highly homologous variants.

Their antigens are not known. TCRdb reprocessed the 5' RACE reads with MiXCR, giving one entry per CDR3 protein. Of approximately 520,000 distinct CDR3 sequences in the sample, roughly 5.3% were seen once. Sequences were obtained from blood, either unsorted or a sorted T cell fraction (not recorded which). The receptors were gathered from a male donor with ankylosing spondylitis.

This clonotype was seen many times. The J gene is TRBJ2-2, the V gene TRBV5-1; TRBD1 matches 8 bases. The length of the CDR3 is 15 residues. The J segment lost 0 bases and the V segment lost 7 bases, leaving 5 bases of the junction unmatched. Germline CDR1 and CDR2: SGHRS and YFSETQ. The DNA for the CDR3 is TGCGCCAGCCAAACGACAGGGGCGAACACCGGGGAGCTGTTTTTT. Amino acid sequence: CASQTTGANTGELFF. Drawing the rest from reference TRBV5-1 and TRBJ2-2, the complete variable domain is KAGVTQTPRYLIKTRGQQVTLSCSPISGHRSVSWYQQTPGQGLQFLFEYFSETQRNKGNFPGRFSGRQFSNSRSEMNVSTLELGDSALYLCASQTTGANTGELFFGEGSRLTVL.

A remark on this clonotype: One end of the junction does not line up with germline, which may come from a read error. The V gene is TRBV12-3 or TRBV12-4, the J gene TRBJ2-1, with 9 bases lining up with TRBD1. The length of the CDR3 is 13 residues. The CDR3 region is CDSSPDRGVGLIF. The CDR3 DNA is TGTGACAGCAGCCCGGACAGGGGAGTGGGTCTGATCTTC.

The V gene is TRBV5-5, the J gene TRBJ1-4; weak D call: TRBD1 (5 bases). The CDR3 consists of 12 residues. The germline CDR1 and CDR2 sequences are SGHKS and YYEKEE (reference sequence). Trimming removed 5 bases from V and 10 bases from J, with 12 bases in between. Written as DNA, the CDR3 is TGTGCCAGCAGAGCCTCTGGGGGAAAACTGTTTTTT. Translating it yields CASRASGGKLFF.

This clonotype was counted ten times or more. The chain links TRBV20-1 to TRBJ1-4; 7 bases fit TRBD1. Germline values: CDR1 DFQATT, CDR2 SNEGSKA (reference sequence). CDR3 size: 15 residues. Trimming took 0 bases from V and 5 from J; bases not matched to a gene: 6. The CDR3 sequence: CSAREASTGNEKLFF. The CDR3 DNA reads TGCAGTGCTAGAGAGGCTTCGACAGGGAATGAAAAACTGTTTTTT.

This clonotype was recorded at least ten times. This chain connects TRBV12-3 or TRBV12-4 to TRBJ2-5; D might be TRBD1 (6 bases). V was pared by 6 bases and J by 5 bases, with 16 bases between. The CDR3 loop spans 14 amino acids. CDR3 loop: CASRAGTYGETQYF. CDR3 DNA sequence: TGTGCCAGCAGGGCCGGGACATATGGGGAGACCCAGTACTTC.

The chain combines TRBV6-1 with TRBJ2-1; 11 nucleotides line up with TRBD2. The V and J ends lost 5 bases and 3 bases, in that order; junction bases with no gene match: 18. CDR3 length: 20 residues. Germline-derived CDR1 and CDR2 are MNHNS and SASEGT. CDR3 protein: CASSQAPGLAAPARYNEQFF. The CDR3 nucleotides are TGTGCCAGCAGTCAGGCGCCGGGACTAGCGGCCCCGGCGCGCTACAATGAGCAGTTCTTC.

This clonotype was seen at least ten times. J is TRBJ2-1 and V is TRBV15; TRBD2 agrees at 11 bases. The CDR3 contains 16 residues. Losses at the gene ends were 0 bases for V and 9 bases for J; bases not matched to a gene: 7. Germline CDR1 and CDR2: LNHNV and YYDKDF (reference sequence). The CDR3 here is CATSRDLAGGLSEQFF. CDR3 bases: TGTGCCACCAGCAGAGACTTAGCGGGAGGGTTGAGTGAGCAGTTCTTC.

This chain joins TRBV7-2 and TRBJ1-5; 7 nucleotides agree with TRBD1. J was trimmed by 1 base and V by 1 base; bases with no gene match: 1. Germline lookup yields CDR1 SGHTA and CDR2 FQGNSA. The CDR3 sequence is 15 residues long. This chain's CDR3 is CASSLGGQSNQPQHF. CDR3 bases: TGTGCCAGCAGCTTAGGGGGACAGAGCAATCAGCCCCAGCATTTT.

The V and J genes are TRBV7-9 and TRBJ2-7, with D perhaps TRBD2 (5 bases). The CDR3 is 15 residues long. Trimming took off 5 bases at V and 0 bases at J, with 14 bases between the two ends. The V gene's germline CDR1 is SEHNR and CDR2 FQNEAQ (reference sequence). The CDR3 loop is CASSAGLRSSYEQYF. As DNA, the CDR3 is TGTGCCAGCAGCGCCGGACTTAGGAGCTCCTACGAGCAGTACTTC.

CDR3 in amino acids: CASSWILQGREQFF. CDR3 coding DNA: TGTGCCAGCAGTTGGATTTTGCAAGGACGCGAGCAGTTCTTC. The chain carries TRBV12-3 or TRBV12-4 and TRBJ2-1; D call uncertain. V lost 4 bases, J lost 10 bases, and 17 bases lay in between. This CDR3 has 14 amino acids.

This clonotype was found many times. The chain's CDR3 is CASRSSTNEKLFF. The CDR3 DNA reads as TGTGCCAGCAGGTCCTCAACTAATGAAAAACTGTTTTTT. This rearrangement joins TRBV12-3 or TRBV12-4 to TRBJ1-4; D unclear. The CDR3 extends over 13 amino acids. Trimming removed 6 bases at V and 0 bases at J, with 5 bases between.

This clonotype has at least ten counts. The chain combines TRBV12-3 or TRBV12-4 with TRBJ2-1, with 11 positions matching TRBD1. V lost 6 bases to trimming and J lost 16 bases; unmatched junction nucleotides: 11. This CDR3 has 13 residues. CDR3 DNA: TGTGCCAGCAGCCCCAGAGGCGGGACAGGGGGATTCTTC. Its translation is CASSPRGGTGGFF.

There are many counts of this clonotype. V gene TRBV28 combines with J gene TRBJ2-7, with TRBD1 as a possible D gene (6 bases). Germline loops: CDR1 MDHEN, CDR2 SYDVKM. This CDR3 spans 16 amino acids. Trimming stripped 5 bases from V and 0 bases from J, with 17 bases between. The CDR3 DNA is TGTGCCAGCAGTCTAGGGGACACAGGCCTCTCCTACGAGCAGTACTTC. Translated, it gives CASSLGDTGLSYEQYF.

This clonotype has a count of ten or more. The rearrangement uses TRBV5-1 and TRBJ1-6; D is uncertain. Germline-derived CDR1 and CDR2 are SGHRS and YFSETQ. The CDR3 has 13 amino acids. V gave up 0 bases and J gave up 13 bases, with 11 bases separating them. This CDR3 reads CASSLVATTPLHF. In DNA, the CDR3 is TGCGCCAGCAGCTTGGTGGCCACCACGCCCCTCCACTTT.